This T cell receptor beta chain was identified in a study of beta chain features in type 1 diabetes. Findings of the study overall: Moderate yet significant TCRB CDR3 shortening was seen in Type 1 diabetes patients in all four CD4+ subsets.

The investigators reverse transcribed all of the isolated RNA, so they sequenced expressed TCRB transcripts. Data came from immunoSEQ multiplex PCR; TCRdb stores just in-frame clones and leaves some out. Here the sample spans 130,000 or so clones, around 9% being singletons. A note on this clone: The antigen is unknown.

Input material: central memory CD4+ T cells from blood. This sequence originates from a young man with type 1 diabetes.

The chain's CDR3 is CASSQAQLRINEQFF. As DNA, the CDR3 is TGTGCCAGCAGCCAAGCACAGCTAAGAATCAATGAGCAGTTCTTC. The V and J genes are TRBV14 and TRBJ2-1; no clear D. Between the trimmed V and J ends, which lost 1 base and 6 bases, there was a span of 13 bases. The CDR3 extends over 15 amino acids. Germline loops: CDR1 SGHDN, CDR2 FVKESK.